Listed here are 26 T cell receptor beta chains from one sample, sequenced in a study of T cells in Graves' hyperthyroidism and ophthalmopathy. It was RNA transcripts that yielded the amplified TCR beta CDR3 regions. First-round RT-PCR targeting the TCR CDR3 was performed with the HTBI primer set. MiXCR, applied by TCRdb to the multiplex PCR reads, yields one record per CDR3 protein. The sample records approximately 690,000 distinct CDR3 sequences, more than 20% being singletons. The specimen was blood. The receptors derive from a man aged 30-40 years with Graves' ophthalmopathy.

The chain recombines TRBV5-1 with TRBJ2-5, with 7 bases identical to TRBD1. V lost 4 bases and J lost 1; bases outside the gene matches: 4. CDR3 length equals 14 residues. Per germline, CDR1 SGHRS and CDR2 YFSETQ. CDR3 loop: CASSDGQAQETQYF. In DNA, the CDR3 is TGCGCCAGCAGCGATGGACAGGCCCAAGAGACCCAGTACTTC.

There are many counts of this clonotype. This chain links TRBV28 with TRBJ2-1; 7 bases are shared with TRBD2. There are 16 residues in the CDR3. Trimming cost V 6 bases and J 0 bases; bases outside gene matches: 8. The germline CDR1 and CDR2 sequences are MDHEN and SYDVKM. The CDR3: CASSSSGISSYNEQFF. The CDR3 DNA sequence: TGTGCCAGCAGCTCTAGCGGAATCAGCTCCTACAATGAGCAGTTCTTC.

In DNA, the CDR3 is TGTGCCACTTCCGACAGGGTGAACACTGAAGCTTTCTTT. Its translation is CATSDRVNTEAFF. The J gene is TRBJ1-1, the V gene TRBV19, with TRBD1 identical over 7 bases. V was pared by 10 bases and J by 0 bases, with 5 bases of the junction left unmatched. The CDR3 runs 13 residues. The germline V gene has CDR1 LNHDA and CDR2 SQIVND (reference sequence). Complete variable domain (other parts from reference TRBV19 and TRBJ1-1): DGGITQSPKYLFRKEGQNVTLSCEQNLNHDAMYWYRQDPGQGLRLIYYSQIVNDFQKGDIAEGYSVSREKKESFPLTVTSAQKNPTAFYLCATSDRVNTEAFFGQGTRLTVV.

The genes are TRBV28 and TRBJ2-5; 9 bases are shared with TRBD2. V dropped 11 bases and J dropped 3; count of bases not matched to a gene: 7. The CDR3 covers 13 residues. Germline lookup yields CDR1 MDHEN and CDR2 SYDVKM. The CDR3 here is CAARTSVEETQYF. Written as DNA, the CDR3 is TGTGCCGCAAGGACTAGCGTGGAAGAGACCCAGTACTTC.

This clonotype showed up many times. The CDR3 DNA reads TGTGCCAGCAGCCTCCCCGGGGGGGCAGAGTACGAGCAGTACTTC. Protein sequence: CASSLPGGAEYEQYF. The rearrangement uses TRBV11-2 and TRBJ2-7; 8 bases are shared with TRBD2. The germline V gene has CDR1 SGHAT and CDR2 FQNNGV. The CDR3 runs to 15 residues. After removal of 5 bases from V and 4 bases from J, the junction contained 10 bases not matched to a gene.

CDR3 protein: CASSQKAPGGGQPQHF. CDR3 DNA: TGCGCCAGCAGCCAGAAGGCCCCCGGGGGCGGTCAGCCCCAGCATTTT. The rearrangement links TRBV4-1 to TRBJ1-5; D might be TRBD1 (6 bases). Looked up from germline, CDR1 is MGHRA and CDR2 is YSYEKL. V lost 3 bases and J 6 bases, leaving 18 bases between the germline ends. The CDR3 sequence is 16 residues long.

This clonotype has ten or more counts. The gene calls are TRBV11-2 and TRBJ2-5; 9 positions match TRBD2. The CDR3 has 16 residues. The germline V gene encodes CDR1 SGHAT and CDR2 FQNNGV. V dropped 0 bases and J dropped 5; count of bases not matched to a gene: 7. The CDR3 reads CASSLDPGLAGETQYF. CDR3 coding DNA: TGTGCCAGCAGCTTAGATCCGGGACTAGCAGGGGAGACCCAGTACTTC.

There are a few counts of this clonotype. This may stem from a read error, because a much larger clone lies one nucleotide away. The gene calls are TRBV11-2 and TRBJ1-6; D is ambiguous. From germline, CDR1 is SGHAT and CDR2 FQNNGV. CDR3 length equals 16 residues. Trimming left V 0 bases short and J 6 bases short, with 12 bases between. CDR3 residues: CASSLDQRSGNSPLHF. CDR3 coding DNA: TGTGCCAGCAGCTTAGACCAGCGGTCGGGTAATTCACCCCTCCACTTT.

This clonotype came up many times. The chain employs TRBV2 and TRBJ2-7; the D call may be TRBD1 or TRBD2 (5 bases each). CDR1 is SNHLY and CDR2 is FYNNEI in the germline V gene. The length of the CDR3 is 13 residues. V was pared by 6 bases and J by 0 bases, with 9 bases between. CDR3 amino acids: CASRGTASYEQYF. For the CDR3, the DNA is TGTGCCAGCAGGGGGACCGCCTCCTACGAGCAGTACTTC.

The chain employs TRBV5-1 and TRBJ2-2, with 7 bases lining up with TRBD1. CDR3 length equals 16 residues. From germline, CDR1 is SGHRS and CDR2 YFSETQ. Trimming removed 0 bases from V and 0 bases from J; junction bases left unmatched: 2. For the CDR3, the DNA is TGCGCCAGCAGCTTGGGGGACAGTACGAACACCGGGGAGCTGTTTTTT. It is translated as CASSLGDSTNTGELFF.

The chain combines TRBV4-3 with TRBJ1-1; TRBD1 aligns across 9 bases. The V gene's germline CDR1 is LGHNA and CDR2 YSLEER. CDR3 size: 12 residues. V lost 11 bases and J lost 3; bases outside the gene matches: 4. CDR3 sequence: CAPGTGYTEAFF. The CDR3, as DNA: TGCGCCCCCGGGACAGGGTACACTGAAGCTTTCTTT.

This clonotype has at least ten counts. Here the CDR3 reads CATRNGQTNYGYTF. The CDR3 bases are TGTGCCACTCGGAACGGACAGACCAACTATGGCTACACCTTC. This chain joins TRBV28 and TRBJ1-2, with D perhaps TRBD1 (6 bases). The CDR3 is made up of 14 amino acids. CDR1 and CDR2 from the germline V gene are MDHEN and SYDVKM. V shed 10 bases and J shed 2 bases, with 17 bases lying between them.

The chain couples TRBV28 to TRBJ1-5; D is perhaps TRBD1 (5 bases). The V gene lost 6 bases and the J gene lost 0 bases, with 9 bases spanning the gap. CDR3 size: 14 residues. From germline, CDR1 is MDHEN and CDR2 SYDVKM. CDR3 residues: CASRRDGSNQPQHF. CDR3 DNA: TGTGCCAGCAGGAGGGACGGTAGCAATCAGCCCCAGCATTTT.

The CDR3 protein is CASSIYRLTSGSNNEQFF. The CDR3 DNA is TGTGCCAGTAGTATATACAGGTTGACTAGCGGGAGTAACAATGAGCAGTTCTTC. The chain employs TRBV19 and TRBJ2-1; TRBD2 matches 12 bases. The V gene's germline CDR1 is LNHDA and CDR2 SQIVND (reference sequence). This CDR3 has 18 residues. V dropped 2 bases and J dropped 5; count of bases not matched to a gene: 10. Based on the CDR3 plus reference TRBV19 and TRBJ2-1, the full variable domain is DGGITQSPKYLFRKEGQNVTLSCEQNLNHDAMYWYRQDPGQGLRLIYYSQIVNDFQKGDIAEGYSVSREKKESFPLTVTSAQKNPTAFYLCASSIYRLTSGSNNEQFFGPGTRLTVL.

With regard to this clonotype: This may stem from a read error, because a much larger clone lies one nucleotide away. The chain combines TRBV3-1 with TRBJ1-1, with 8 nucleotides matching TRBD1. This CDR3 has 15 amino acids. The germline CDR1 and CDR2 sequences are LGHDT and YNNKEL (reference sequence). V lost 4 bases to trimming and J lost 3 bases; unmatched junction nucleotides: 7. This CDR3 reads CASSLGQGIYTEAFF. For the CDR3, the DNA is TGTGCCAGCAGCCTCGGACAGGGTATCTACACTGAAGCTTTCTTT.

The chain carries TRBV6-1 and TRBJ2-7, with 10 nucleotides matching TRBD1. CDR1 is MNHNS and CDR2 is SASEGT in the germline V gene. V was pared by 9 bases and J by 2 bases, with 7 bases of the junction left unmatched. This CDR3 is 14 amino acids long. In DNA, the CDR3 is TGTGCCAGTCAGACGGGACAGGGGCCCTACGAGCAGTACTTC. The encoded protein is CASQTGQGPYEQYF.

In regard to this clonotype: An end of the junction differs from the germline gene, which may be a read error. This rearrangement joins TRBV6-1 to TRBJ2-5; D not resolved. The CDR3 has 13 amino acids. Per germline, CDR1 MNHNS and CDR2 SASEGT. CDR3 residues: CASSEAAVETQHF. CDR3 in DNA: TGTGCCAGCAGTGAGGCGGCAGTCGAGACCCAGCACTTC.

This clonotype was seen at least ten times. This chain uses TRBV2 with TRBJ2-7; maybe TRBD1 (6 bases). The ends were cut back, 6 bases at V and 3 bases at J, with 12 bases in the middle. This CDR3 has 13 residues. Germline V gene data show CDR1 as SNHLY and CDR2 as FYNNEI. CDR3 residues: CASSQMTGYEQYF. The CDR3 DNA reads TGTGCCAGCAGCCAGATGACAGGCTACGAGCAGTACTTC. The full variable domain, completed using reference TRBV2 and TRBJ2-7, is EPEVTQTPSHQVTQMGQEVILRCVPISNHLYFYWYRQILGQKVEFLVSFYNNEISEKSEIFDDQFSVERPDGSNFTLKIRSTKLEDSAMYFCASSQMTGYEQYFGPGTRLTVT.

This chain connects TRBV7-6 to TRBJ2-5, with D possibly called TRBD1 or TRBD2 (5 bases each). The CDR3 consists of 14 residues. Germline loops: CDR1 SGHVS, CDR2 FNYEAQ. Deletions cut 2 bases from V and 5 bases from J, with 12 bases between. The CDR3 DNA sequence: TGTGCCAGCAGCTTAACGGGGCCCGTGGAGACCCAGTACTTC. It encodes CASSLTGPVETQYF.

The chain joins TRBV5-1 to TRBJ2-6; D is unresolved. Germline V gene sequence: CDR1 SGHRS, CDR2 YFSETQ. The V and J ends lost 7 bases and 0 bases respectively, with 8 bases between them. The CDR3 has 14 amino acids. For the CDR3, the DNA is TGCGCCAGCGATACGTACTCTGGGGCCAACGTCCTGACTTTC. As protein: CASDTYSGANVLTF.

The V and J genes are TRBV29-1 and TRBJ2-3, with TRBD2 identical over 12 bases. V trimming: 6 bases; J trimming: 4 bases; junction bases outside the gene matches: 8. Germline CDR1 and CDR2: SQVTM and ANQGSEA. CDR3 length: 15 amino acids. CDR3 region: CSVTGLAGLADTQYF. The CDR3 DNA reads TGCAGCGTCACGGGACTAGCGGGTTTGGCAGATACGCAGTATTTT.

The chain's CDR3 is CASSSRQVLNSPLHF. The CDR3 nucleotides are TGTGCCAGCAGCTCCCGACAGGTCCTGAATTCACCCCTCCACTTT. This sequence joins TRBV5-4 and TRBJ1-6; D possibly corresponds to TRBD1 (6 bases). The germline V gene has CDR1 SGHNT and CDR2 YYREEE (reference sequence). V was shortened by 3 bases and J by 7 bases, with 14 bases between the two germline ends. The CDR3 runs 15 residues.

V and J are TRBV10-3 and TRBJ2-7, with 8 bases fitting TRBD1. The germline CDR1 and CDR2 sequences are ENHRY and SYGVKD. V was pared by 2 bases and J by 6 bases, with 6 bases of the junction left unmatched. This CDR3 spans 14 amino acids. The CDR3 loop is CAISEELGTGEQYF. The DNA for the CDR3 is TGTGCCATCAGTGAGGAGTTAGGGACAGGCGAGCAGTACTTC.

The rearrangement links TRBV7-3 to TRBJ2-3, with D perhaps matching TRBD1 or TRBD2 (6 bases each). In germline, CDR1 is SGHTA, CDR2 FQGTGA. V lost 5 bases to trimming and J lost 3 bases, with 15 bases between them. The CDR3 loop spans 15 amino acids. The CDR3 here is CASSPNGGWTDTQYF. The CDR3 coding sequence is TGTGCCAGCAGCCCAAACGGGGGCTGGACAGATACGCAGTATTTT.

A few counts support this clonotype. CDR3 sequence: CASSRDIDTQYF. Written as DNA, the CDR3 is TGTGCCAGCAGCCGTGATATCGATACGCAGTATTTT. This chain joins TRBV12-3 or TRBV12-4 and TRBJ2-3; D gene uncertain. This CDR3 is 12 amino acids long. V gave up 6 bases and J gave up 6 bases, with 10 bases separating them.

Comments on this clonotype: A much larger clone is a single base away; this may be a read error. V and J are TRBV7-8 and TRBJ2-7; D gene ambiguous. Trimming removed 2 bases from V and 3 bases from J, with 11 bases in between. CDR3 length: 14 residues. Germline V gene sequence: CDR1 SGHVS, CDR2 FQNEAQ. The CDR3 bases are TGTGCCAGCAGCTTACCGGTGAAAAACTACGAGCAGTACTTC. Translated: CASSLPVKNYEQYF.